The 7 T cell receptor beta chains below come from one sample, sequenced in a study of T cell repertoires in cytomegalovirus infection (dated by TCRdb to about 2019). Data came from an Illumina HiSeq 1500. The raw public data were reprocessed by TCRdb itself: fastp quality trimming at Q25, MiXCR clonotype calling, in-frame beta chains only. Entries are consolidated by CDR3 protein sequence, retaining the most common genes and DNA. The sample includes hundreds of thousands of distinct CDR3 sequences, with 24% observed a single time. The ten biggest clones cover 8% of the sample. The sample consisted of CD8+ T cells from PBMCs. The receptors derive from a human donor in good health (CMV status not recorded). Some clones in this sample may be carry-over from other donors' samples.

The chain's CDR3 is CSATSRDRGYEQYF. The CDR3 DNA follows: TGCAGTGCAACCAGCCGGGACAGGGGGTACGAGCAGTACTTC. V gene TRBV20-1 combines with J gene TRBJ2-7, with 11 bases identical to TRBD1. The junction had 8 bases not matched to a gene; V was cut back by 6 bases and J by 4 bases. Per germline, CDR1 DFQATT and CDR2 SNEGSKA (reference sequence). The CDR3 loop spans 14 amino acids.

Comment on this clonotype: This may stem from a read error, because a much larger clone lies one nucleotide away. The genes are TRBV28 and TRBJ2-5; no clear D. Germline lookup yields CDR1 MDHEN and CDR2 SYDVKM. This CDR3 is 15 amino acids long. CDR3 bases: TGTGTCAGCAGTCCCCAGGAGATAGCTCGAGAGACCCAGTACTTC. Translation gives CVSSPQEIARETQYF.

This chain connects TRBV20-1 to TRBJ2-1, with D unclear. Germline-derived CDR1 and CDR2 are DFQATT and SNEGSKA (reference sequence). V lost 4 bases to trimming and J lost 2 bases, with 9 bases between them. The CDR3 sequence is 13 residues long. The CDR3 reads CSANPQTYNEQFF. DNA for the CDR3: TGCAGTGCTAACCCTCAGACCTACAATGAGCAGTTCTTC.

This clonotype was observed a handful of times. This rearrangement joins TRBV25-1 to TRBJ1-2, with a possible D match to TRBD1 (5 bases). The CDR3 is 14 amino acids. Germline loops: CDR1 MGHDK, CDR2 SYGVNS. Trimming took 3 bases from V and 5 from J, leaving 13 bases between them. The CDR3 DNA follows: TGTGCCAGCAGTGAGGACGGGACCGCGTATGGCTACACCTTC. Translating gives CASSEDGTAYGYTF.

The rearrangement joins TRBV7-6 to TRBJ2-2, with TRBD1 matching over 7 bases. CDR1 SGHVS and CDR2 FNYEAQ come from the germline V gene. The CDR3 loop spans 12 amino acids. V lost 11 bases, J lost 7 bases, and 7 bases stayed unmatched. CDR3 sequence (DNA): TGTGCCGAGGGGACAGCGATCGGGGAGCTGTTTTTT. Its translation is CAEGTAIGELFF.

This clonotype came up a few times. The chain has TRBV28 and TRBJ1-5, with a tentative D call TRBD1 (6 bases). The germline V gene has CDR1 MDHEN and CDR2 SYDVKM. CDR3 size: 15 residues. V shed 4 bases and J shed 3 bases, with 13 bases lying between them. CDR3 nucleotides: TGTGCCAGCAGTTCAGGGGAAGGTATCAATCAGCCCCAGCATTTT. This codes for CASSSGEGINQPQHF.

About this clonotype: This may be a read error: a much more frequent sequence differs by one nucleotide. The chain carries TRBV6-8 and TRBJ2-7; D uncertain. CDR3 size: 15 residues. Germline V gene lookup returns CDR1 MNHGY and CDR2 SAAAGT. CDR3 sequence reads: CVSRQGGRRPYEQYV. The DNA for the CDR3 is TGTGTCAGCAGGCAAGGCGGCAGGCGACCCTACGAGCAGTACGTC.